These 31 T cell receptor beta chains share one sample of origin, sequenced in a study of blood T cell repertoires in COVID-19. The data were produced by immunoSEQ multiplex PCR, yet TCRdb's version contains in-frame clones alone and is incomplete. The table lists 150,000 to 180,000 clones, 83% of them singletons. The sequenced material came from peripheral blood. The receptors originated from a woman between 55 and 75 years old with COVID-19, enrolled during active disease.

V and J are TRBV15 and TRBJ1-2; 9 positions match TRBD1. Per the germline V gene, CDR1 is LNHNV and CDR2 is YYDKDF (reference sequence). J was trimmed by 2 bases and V by 2 bases; bases with no gene match: 3. The CDR3 covers 15 residues. Written as DNA, the CDR3 is TGTGCCACCAGCAGATCCGGGACAGGGAACTATGGCTACACCTTC. Its translation is CATSRSGTGNYGYTF.

This clone was counted once. This chain links TRBV24-1 with TRBJ2-1, with D maybe TRBD2 (6 bases). The CDR3 length is 15 residues. The ends were cut back, 2 bases at V and 4 bases at J, with 11 bases in the middle. Germline V lookup: CDR1 KGHDR, CDR2 SFDVKD. In DNA form, the CDR3 reads TGTGCCACCAGTGATTCCGGGACTTATTACAATGAGCAGTTCTTC. Translation gives CATSDSGTYYNEQFF.

This clone turned up a few times. V is TRBV14 and J is TRBJ1-1; no definite D call. This CDR3 spans 15 amino acids. Per the germline V gene, CDR1 is SGHDN and CDR2 is FVKESK. V lost 1 base and J lost 1, with 10 bases in between. CDR3 sequence reads: CASSQGPARNTEAFF. The CDR3 bases are TGTGCCAGCAGCCAAGGTCCAGCGAGGAACACTGAAGCTTTCTTT.

The chain uses TRBV5-6 and TRBJ1-6, with TRBD1 matching over 7 bases. The CDR3 runs 16 residues. CDR1 is SGHDT, CDR2 YYEEEE, per germline. V was pared by 4 bases and J by 7 bases, with 11 bases of the junction left unmatched. Written as DNA, the CDR3 is TGTGCCAGCAGCCCCGTTAGCGTCAGGGGGAATTCACCCCTCCACTTT. Translation gives CASSPVSVRGNSPLHF.

This chain joins TRBV27 and TRBJ2-7, with D perhaps matching TRBD1 (5 bases). The CDR3 is 15 residues long. The V gene lost 3 bases and the J gene lost 4 bases, with 16 bases spanning the gap. CDR1 is MNHEY and CDR2 is SMNVEV in the germline V gene (reference sequence). CDR3 loop: CASSFSLQGWYEQYF. In nucleotides, the CDR3 is TGTGCCAGCAGTTTTTCGCTCCAGGGTTGGTACGAGCAGTACTTC.

This chain links TRBV25-1 with TRBJ1-3, with 8 nucleotides matching TRBD1. Germline V gene sequence: CDR1 MGHDK, CDR2 SYGVNS. The CDR3 is 15 residues long. V shed 2 bases and J 4 bases; nucleotides not matched to a gene: 4. CDR3: CASSERQGRGNTIYF. The CDR3 DNA sequence: TGTGCCAGCAGTGAACGACAGGGGCGCGGAAACACCATATATTTT.

This chain connects TRBV19 to TRBJ2-7, with D maybe TRBD2 (6 bases). The germline V gene encodes CDR1 LNHDA and CDR2 SQIVND (reference sequence). The CDR3 runs 14 residues. V was shortened by 6 bases and J by 5 bases, with 17 bases between the two germline ends. The DNA of the CDR3 is TGTGCCAGTAGACCCCCCGGGACTCCCGACGAGCAGTACTTC. This codes for CASRPPGTPDEQYF.

This sequence joins TRBV11-2 and TRBJ2-1, with TRBD1 identical over 8 bases. Trimming removed 2 bases from V and 6 bases from J; junction bases left unmatched: 6. Germline V gives CDR1 SGHAT, CDR2 FQNNGV. CDR3 length: 15 amino acids. The CDR3 spells CASSLQGAGTNEQFF. As DNA, the CDR3 is TGTGCCAGCAGCTTACAGGGGGCAGGAACCAATGAGCAGTTCTTC.

The V gene is TRBV6-6, the J gene TRBJ1-1, with D hard to call. This CDR3 contains 14 residues. Germline V gene data show CDR1 as MNHNY and CDR2 as SVGAGI (reference sequence). Trimming stripped 0 bases from V and 5 bases from J, with 10 bases between. The CDR3 DNA sequence: TGTGCCAGCAGTTACTCAGGAGGCGAGACTGAAGCTTTCTTT. It yields the protein CASSYSGGETEAFF.

The chain uses TRBV18 and TRBJ1-1, with D unclear. Germline V gives CDR1 KGHSH, CDR2 LQKENI. The CDR3 spans 16 residues. Trimming removed 8 bases at V and 8 bases at J, with 27 bases between. The CDR3 DNA reads as TGTGCCAGCCTCACCACAGACCCCCACCGCAATCAGGAAGCTTTCTTT. Its protein is CASLTTDPHRNQEAFF.

This chain joins TRBV5-3 and TRBJ1-5; D might be TRBD1 (5 bases). TRBV5-3 is an open reading frame whose function is uncertain. The length of the CDR3 is 12 residues. The V and J ends lost 2 bases and 15 bases respectively, with 15 bases between them. CDR3 sequence: CARSFSGHGRHF. The CDR3 nucleotides read TGTGCCAGAAGCTTCTCAGGACACGGCAGGCATTTT.

V usage is TRBV4-2 and J usage is TRBJ1-1; D not certain. Between the trimmed V and J ends, which lost 3 bases and 3 bases, there was a span of 8 bases. This CDR3 region has 13 residues. CDR1 and CDR2 from the germline V gene are LGHNA and YNFKEQ. The CDR3: CASSQGRDTEAFF. The DNA of the CDR3 is TGTGCCAGCAGCCAGGGGAGGGACACTGAAGCTTTCTTT.

The J gene is TRBJ1-2, the V gene TRBV5-5, with a possible D match to TRBD1 (6 bases). Germline V gene lookup returns CDR1 SGHKS and CDR2 YYEKEE (reference sequence). The CDR3 consists of 16 residues. V lost 4 bases and J lost 4, with 20 bases in between. Here the CDR3 DNA reads TGTGCCAGCAGCCCTAAGGTAAAGGGGGTCGCCTATGGCTACACCTTC. Translation gives CASSPKVKGVAYGYTF.

The chain combines TRBV18 with TRBJ1-2; 9 nucleotides align to TRBD1. The CDR3 runs to 15 residues. The V segment lost 6 bases and the J segment 5 bases; nucleotides outside the gene matches: 10. Germline-derived CDR1 and CDR2 are KGHSH and LQKENI. The CDR3 DNA sequence: TGTGCCAGCTCCCAAGAACAGGGGGCAGAGTATGGCTACACCTTC. It encodes CASSQEQGAEYGYTF. Full variable domain (remainder filled in from reference TRBV18 and TRBJ1-2): NAGVMQNPRHLVRRRGQEARLRCSPMKGHSHVYWYRQLPEEGLKFMVYLQKENIIDESGMPKERFSAEFPKEGPSILRIQQVVRGDSAAYFCASSQEQGAEYGYTFGSGTRLTVV.

The chain's CDR3 is CASSQDRKTGTLRSSPLHF. CDR3 coding DNA: TGTGCCAGCAGCCAAGACAGGAAAACCGGGACATTAAGAAGTTCACCCCTCCACTTT. This chain uses TRBV3-1 (or the pseudogene TRBV3-2) with TRBJ1-6, with a possible D match to TRBD1 (6 bases). This CDR3 spans 19 amino acids. The V end lost 0 bases, the J end lost 9 bases, and 24 bases lay between the germline ends. Germline CDR1 reads LGHDT; CDR2 reads YNNKEL (reference sequence).

This clone was detected once. The chain joins TRBV6-2 or TRBV6-3 to TRBJ1-4, with D unclear. Germline V gene data show CDR1 as MNHEY and CDR2 as SVGEGT. The ends were cut back, 5 bases at V and 0 bases at J, with 13 bases in the middle. This CDR3 spans 16 amino acids. For the CDR3, the DNA is TGTGCCAGCAGTGACATCCACAGTGCAACTAATGAAAAACTGTTTTTT. Protein product: CASSDIHSATNEKLFF.

Here the CDR3 reads CSVEKFRREGGVTEAFF. The CDR3 DNA follows: TGCAGCGTTGAAAAATTTAGAAGGGAGGGGGGAGTCACTGAAGCTTTCTTT. The rearrangement links TRBV29-1 to TRBJ1-1; perhaps TRBD1 as D (6 bases). Germline V CDR1 and CDR2: SQVTM, ANQGSEA. V was shortened by 2 bases and J by 4 bases, with 23 bases between the two germline ends. This CDR3 has 17 residues.

The gene calls are TRBV19 and TRBJ1-2, with 7 bases matching TRBD1. Germline CDR1 is LNHDA and CDR2 is SQIVND (reference sequence). V gave up 4 bases and J gave up 3 bases; unmatched junction bases: 8. The CDR3 has 15 residues. The CDR3 sequence is CASSTPLDRYYGYTF. In nucleotides, the CDR3 is TGTGCCAGTAGTACCCCCCTGGACAGGTACTATGGCTACACCTTC.

V and J are TRBV19 and TRBJ2-3, with D tentatively TRBD2 (5 bases). CDR1 and CDR2 (germline): LNHDA, SQIVND (reference sequence). The length of the CDR3 is 15 residues. The V gene lost 4 bases and the J gene lost 1 base, with 12 bases spanning the gap. In nucleotides, the CDR3 is TGTGCCAGTAGTACAAGAAGCGGTGGCACAGATACGCAGTATTTT. It yields the protein CASSTRSGGTDTQYF.

The chain is built from TRBV11-2 and TRBJ2-1; 7 positions agree with TRBD1. In germline, CDR1 is SGHAT, CDR2 FQNNGV. The CDR3 loop spans 14 amino acids. V shed 5 bases, J shed 1 base, and the junction held 2 bases outside the gene matches. The CDR3 region has the DNA TGTGCCAGCAGCCGGGGACAGTCCTACAATGAGCAGTTCTTC. The encoded protein is CASSRGQSYNEQFF.

This chain links TRBV19 with TRBJ2-3; D not certain. This CDR3 has 14 amino acids. CDR1 and CDR2 (germline): LNHDA, SQIVND (reference sequence). Trimming cost V 6 bases and J 6 bases, with 16 bases left between them. The CDR3 coding sequence is TGTGCCAGTAGCCAGAGAGGAGCATCCGATACGCAGTATTTT. Its translation: CASSQRGASDTQYF.

V is TRBV25-1 and J is TRBJ1-1; tentatively, D is TRBD1 (5 bases). The germline gives CDR1 MGHDK, CDR2 SYGVNS. V was trimmed by 0 bases and J by 7 bases, leaving 15 bases between them. This CDR3 has 15 amino acids. The chain's CDR3 is CASSEYKGGTDEAFF. The CDR3 DNA is TGTGCCAGCAGTGAATATAAAGGTGGGACTGATGAAGCTTTCTTT.

The J gene is TRBJ2-1, the V gene TRBV5-4, with 11 bases lining up with TRBD2. Germline CDR1 SGHNT, CDR2 YYREEE (reference sequence). Trimming removed 3 bases from V and 6 bases from J; junction bases left unmatched: 5. CDR3 length equals 15 residues. Here the CDR3 DNA reads TGTGCCAGCAGCTCCGGGACTAGCGGCTCCAATGAGCAGTTCTTC. It specifies CASSSGTSGSNEQFF.

The chain joins TRBV15 to TRBJ2-7; TRBD1 might be the D (5 bases). The CDR3 sequence is 15 residues long. Trimming removed 0 bases at V and 5 bases at J, with 14 bases between. From germline, CDR1 is LNHNV and CDR2 YYDKDF (reference sequence). As DNA, the CDR3 is TGTGCCACCAGCAGAGAGTTGGCAGGGATCGACGAGCAGTACTTC. Amino acids: CATSRELAGIDEQYF.

The chain couples TRBV19 to TRBJ1-1; tentative D call: TRBD1 (6 bases). V was trimmed by 4 bases and J by 10 bases, leaving 13 bases between them. CDR3 length: 12 amino acids. Germline V CDR1 and CDR2: LNHDA, SQIVND (reference sequence). The CDR3 loop reads CASSSRQDAAFF. Written as DNA, the CDR3 is TGTGCCAGTAGTAGCCGACAGGACGCAGCTTTCTTT.

The chain links TRBV6-1 to TRBJ1-2, with 9 bases fitting TRBD1. The germline V gene has CDR1 MNHNS and CDR2 SASEGT. CDR3 length equals 13 residues. J gave up 6 bases and V 3 bases, and 2 bases lay outside the gene matches. CDR3 residues: CASSETGGDGYTF. The CDR3 DNA reads as TGTGCCAGCAGTGAGACAGGGGGAGATGGCTACACCTTC.

The DNA for the CDR3 is TGTGCCAGCAGCCCCGGGCAGGGCAACAATCAGCCCCAGCATTTT. Translated, it gives CASSPGQGNNQPQHF. The chain is built from TRBV7-8 and TRBJ1-5, with D perhaps TRBD1 (5 bases). V lost 5 bases and J lost 3, with 14 bases in between. CDR3 length: 15 residues. CDR1 is SGHVS and CDR2 is FQNEAQ in the germline V gene.

The rearrangement links TRBV11-2 to TRBJ2-3; tentatively, D is TRBD1 (6 bases). This CDR3 is 15 amino acids long. Trimming cost V 5 bases and J 5 bases, with 17 bases left between them. Germline CDR1 is SGHAT and CDR2 is FQNNGV. The CDR3 region is CASSPRKGGVDTQYF. Written as DNA, the CDR3 is TGTGCCAGCAGCCCAAGAAAAGGGGGTGTAGATACGCAGTATTTT.

The V call is TRBV5-8, the J call TRBJ2-3, with D unclear. The CDR3 totals 12 residues. Trimming took 4 bases from V and 4 from J, leaving 7 bases between them. CDR1 and CDR2 (germline): SGHTS, YDEGEE. Here the CDR3 reads CASSISSDTQYF. CDR3 nucleotides: TGTGCCAGCAGCATTTCATCAGATACGCAGTATTTT.

This clone has just a few counts. The V and J genes are TRBV19 and TRBJ1-5; D is possibly TRBD1 (5 bases). CDR1 LNHDA and CDR2 SQIVND come from the germline V gene (reference sequence). CDR3 size: 15 residues. With 5 bases removed from V and 0 bases from J, the gap between germline ends came to 11 bases. The CDR3 region is CASSFRQLSNQPQHF. The CDR3 DNA follows: TGTGCCAGTAGTTTCCGACAGCTTAGCAATCAGCCCCAGCATTTT.

This chain connects TRBV9 to TRBJ2-7, with a tentative D call TRBD2 (6 bases). CDR3 length: 14 residues. Germline V CDR1 and CDR2: SGDLS, YYNGEE. Trimming shortened V by 3 bases and J by 0 bases, and 10 bases separated the two germline ends. The chain's CDR3 is CASSERVSSYEQYF. The CDR3 DNA follows: TGTGCCAGCAGCGAGCGGGTTAGCTCCTACGAGCAGTACTTC.